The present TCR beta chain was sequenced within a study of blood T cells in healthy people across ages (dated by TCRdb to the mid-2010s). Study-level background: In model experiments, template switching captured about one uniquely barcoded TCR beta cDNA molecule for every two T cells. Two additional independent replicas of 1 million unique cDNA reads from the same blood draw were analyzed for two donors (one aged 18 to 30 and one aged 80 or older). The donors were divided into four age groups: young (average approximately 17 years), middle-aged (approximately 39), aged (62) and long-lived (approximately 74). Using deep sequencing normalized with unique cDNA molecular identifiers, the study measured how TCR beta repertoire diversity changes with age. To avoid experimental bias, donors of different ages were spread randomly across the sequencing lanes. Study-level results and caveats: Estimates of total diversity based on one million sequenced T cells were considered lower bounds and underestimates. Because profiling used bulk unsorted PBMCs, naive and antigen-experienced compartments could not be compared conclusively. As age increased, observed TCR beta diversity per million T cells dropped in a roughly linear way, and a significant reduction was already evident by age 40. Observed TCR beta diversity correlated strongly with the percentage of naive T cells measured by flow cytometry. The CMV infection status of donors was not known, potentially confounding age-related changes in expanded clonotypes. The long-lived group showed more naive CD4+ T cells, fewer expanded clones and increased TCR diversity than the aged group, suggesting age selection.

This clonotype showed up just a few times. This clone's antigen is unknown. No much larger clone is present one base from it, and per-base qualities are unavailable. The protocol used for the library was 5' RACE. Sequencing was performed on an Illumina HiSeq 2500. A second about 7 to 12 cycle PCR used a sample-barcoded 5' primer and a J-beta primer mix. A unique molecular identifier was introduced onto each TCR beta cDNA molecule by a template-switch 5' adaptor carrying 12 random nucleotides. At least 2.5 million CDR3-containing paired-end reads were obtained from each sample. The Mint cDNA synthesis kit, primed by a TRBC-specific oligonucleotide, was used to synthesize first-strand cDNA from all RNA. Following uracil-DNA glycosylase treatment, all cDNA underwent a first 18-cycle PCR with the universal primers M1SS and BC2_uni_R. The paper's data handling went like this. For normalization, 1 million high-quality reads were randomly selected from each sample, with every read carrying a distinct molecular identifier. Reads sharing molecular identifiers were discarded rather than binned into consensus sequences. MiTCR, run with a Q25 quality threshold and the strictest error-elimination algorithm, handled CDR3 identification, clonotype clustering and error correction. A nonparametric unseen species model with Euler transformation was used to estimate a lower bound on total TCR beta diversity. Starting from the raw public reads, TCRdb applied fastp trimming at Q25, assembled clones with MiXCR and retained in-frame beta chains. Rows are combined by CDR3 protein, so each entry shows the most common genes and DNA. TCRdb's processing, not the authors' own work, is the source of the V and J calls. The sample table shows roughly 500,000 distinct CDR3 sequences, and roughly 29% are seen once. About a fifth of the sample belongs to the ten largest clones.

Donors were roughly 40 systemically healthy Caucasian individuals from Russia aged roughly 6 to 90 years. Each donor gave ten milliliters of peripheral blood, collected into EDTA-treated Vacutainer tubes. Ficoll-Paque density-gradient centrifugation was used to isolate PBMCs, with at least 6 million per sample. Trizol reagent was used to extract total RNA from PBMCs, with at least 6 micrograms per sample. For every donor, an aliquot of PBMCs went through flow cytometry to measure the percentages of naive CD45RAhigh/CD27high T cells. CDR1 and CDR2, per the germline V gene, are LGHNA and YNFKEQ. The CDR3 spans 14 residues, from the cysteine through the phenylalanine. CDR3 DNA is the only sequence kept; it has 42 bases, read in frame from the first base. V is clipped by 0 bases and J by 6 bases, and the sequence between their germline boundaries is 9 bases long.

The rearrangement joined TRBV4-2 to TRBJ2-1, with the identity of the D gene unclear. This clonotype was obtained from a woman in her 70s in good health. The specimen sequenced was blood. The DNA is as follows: TGTGCCAGCAGCCAAGAACCGCCTTTCAATGAGCAGTTCTTC. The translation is CASSQEPPFNEQFF.